This entry lists 16 T cell receptor beta chains sequenced from one sample in a study of shared clonotypes between healthy human individuals. Profiling relied on immunoSEQ multiplex PCR, and the TCRdb table lists in-frame clones only, not all of them. Seen here are 1.5 million to 1.9 million clones, around 98% observed once, and the top ten hold roughly 0.42%. Sequencing was carried out using naive CD4+ T cells sorted from blood. Stated subset: CD45RA+ positively selected. These receptors were collected from a man in his thirties or forties in good health.

The V gene is TRBV5-5, the J gene TRBJ2-7; 11 nucleotides agree with TRBD2. V was clipped by 3 bases and J by 0 bases; unmatched bases: 8. Germline V CDR1 and CDR2: SGHKS, YYEKEE (reference sequence). The CDR3 sequence is 17 residues long. This CDR3 reads CASSSPGLAVPSYEQYF. CDR3 in DNA: TGTGCCAGCAGCTCTCCGGGACTAGCGGTTCCCTCCTACGAGCAGTACTTC.

The DNA of the CDR3 is TGTGCCAGCAGCCAGGGACTAGCGGGAGATCGCTCCTACGAGCAGTACTTC. Protein: CASSQGLAGDRSYEQYF. The rearrangement uses TRBV7-9 and TRBJ2-7, with 14 bases identical to TRBD2. Germline V CDR1 and CDR2: SEHNR, FQNEAQ (reference sequence). With V trimmed by 5 bases and J by 0 bases, 6 bases remained unmatched. The CDR3 contains 17 residues.

The rearrangement joins TRBV11-2 to TRBJ2-2; possibly TRBD2 for D (6 bases). Trimming removed 1 base from V and 6 bases from J, with 24 bases in between. Germline CDR1 and CDR2: SGHAT and FQNNGV. The CDR3 covers 19 residues. The CDR3 DNA is TGTGCCAGCAGCTTAGGATGGCGGATGGGGGGTTGGTCCCCCGGGGAGCTGTTTTTT. Translation gives CASSLGWRMGGWSPGELFF.

The V and J genes are TRBV18 and TRBJ1-2, with 10 bases fitting TRBD1. Germline CDR1 KGHSH, CDR2 LQKENI. The CDR3 contains 14 residues. Trimming cost V 3 bases and J 6 bases; bases outside gene matches: 4. The CDR3 nucleotides are TGTGCCAGCTCACCGACAGGGGGCGACAATGGCTACACCTTC. This codes for CASSPTGGDNGYTF. Variable domain in full (rest from reference TRBV18 and TRBJ1-2): NAGVMQNPRHLVRRRGQEARLRCSPMKGHSHVYWYRQLPEEGLKFMVYLQKENIIDESGMPKERFSAEFPKEGPSILRIQQVVRGDSAAYFCASSPTGGDNGYTFGSGTRLTVV.

For the CDR3, the DNA is TGTGCCAGCAGGGCCCAAGCTAACTATGGCTACACCTTC. Protein product: CASRAQANYGYTF. The rearrangement links TRBV6-1 to TRBJ1-2, with unresolved D. CDR1 is MNHNS and CDR2 is SASEGT in the germline V gene. The V end was cut by 6 bases, the J end by 0 bases, with 8 bases between. The CDR3 is 13 amino acids.

For this clone: At the DNA level, this CDR3 is encoded by other sequences in the same sample as well. CDR3 in amino acids: CASSDRGYEQYF. CDR3 in DNA: TGTGCCAGCAGCGACAGGGGGTACGAGCAGTACTTC. This chain connects TRBV6-1 to TRBJ2-7, with 9 bases matching TRBD1. Germline assignment: CDR1 MNHNS and CDR2 SASEGT. The length of the CDR3 is 12 residues. The V segment lost 6 bases and the J segment 4 bases; nucleotides outside the gene matches: 1.

The chain employs TRBV18 and TRBJ1-1; perhaps TRBD1 as D (6 bases). The germline CDR1 and CDR2 sequences are KGHSH and LQKENI. Trimming took off 1 base at V and 3 bases at J, with 18 bases between the two ends. The CDR3 totals 17 residues. The chain's CDR3 is CASSPLDGGARDTEAFF. CDR3 bases: TGTGCCAGCTCACCACTAGATGGGGGGGCCAGGGACACTGAAGCTTTCTTT.

This sequence joins TRBV15 and TRBJ2-1; TRBD2 is a possible D gene (5 bases). Trimming cost V 0 bases and J 7 bases, with 10 bases left between them. There are 14 residues in the CDR3. Germline V gene sequence: CDR1 LNHNV, CDR2 YYDKDF (reference sequence). The CDR3 coding sequence is TGTGCCACCAGCAGAGATCATCGGGGTAATGAGCAGTTCTTC. It codes for CATSRDHRGNEQFF.

The chain uses TRBV5-4 and TRBJ1-5; tentatively, D is TRBD1 (6 bases). V was pared by 4 bases and J by 1 base, with 12 bases between. The CDR3 is 15 residues long. The germline V gene has CDR1 SGHNT and CDR2 YYREEE (reference sequence). The CDR3 DNA reads TGTGCCAGCAGCGCACAGGGTCTCAGCAATCAGCCCCAGCATTTT. It is translated as CASSAQGLSNQPQHF.

The chain has TRBV14 and TRBJ2-2, with 7 bases that match TRBD2. The J segment lost 4 bases and the V segment lost 4 bases, leaving 9 bases of the junction unmatched. The V gene's germline CDR1 is SGHDN and CDR2 FVKESK. This CDR3 has 16 residues. The DNA of the CDR3 is TGTGCCAGCAGCCGTCGACTAGCTTGGGGCACCGGGGAGCTGTTTTTT. Its protein is CASSRRLAWGTGELFF.

Concerning this clone: The sample contains more than one DNA sequence encoding this CDR3. V gene TRBV9 combines with J gene TRBJ1-5, with unresolved D. Germline V lookup: CDR1 SGDLS, CDR2 YYNGEE. The CDR3 sequence is 15 residues long. With 0 bases removed from V and 1 base from J, the gap between germline ends came to 8 bases. CDR3 region: CASSVGPESNQPQHF. The CDR3 DNA reads TGTGCCAGCAGCGTAGGCCCCGAAAGCAATCAGCCCCAGCATTTT.

As concerns this clone: The sample has other DNA sequences that encode this CDR3 too. V is TRBV27 and J is TRBJ2-2; D uncertain. CDR1 is MNHEY and CDR2 is SMNVEV in the germline V gene (reference sequence). This CDR3 contains 12 residues. V shed 2 bases and J shed 4 bases, with 2 bases lying between them. The CDR3 coding sequence is TGTGCCAGCAGTTTAGGCACCGGGGAGCTGTTTTTT. It specifies CASSLGTGELFF.

The chain recombines TRBV5-6 with TRBJ1-3; a possible D gene is TRBD1 (6 bases). Per the germline V gene, CDR1 is SGHDT and CDR2 is YYEEEE. The CDR3 has 15 residues. V lost 4 bases and J 2 bases, leaving 13 bases between the germline ends. CDR3 sequence: CASSPLGTPGNTIYF. DNA of the CDR3: TGTGCCAGCAGCCCACTGGGGACACCTGGAAACACCATATATTTT. The full variable domain, rest sourced from reference TRBV5-6 and TRBJ1-3, is DAGVTQSPTHLIKTRGQQVTLRCSPKSGHDTVSWYQQALGQGPQFIFQYYEEEERQRGNFPDRFSGHQFPNYSSELNVNALLLGDSALYLCASSPLGTPGNTIYFGEGSWLTVV.

V is TRBV9 and J is TRBJ2-5; D possibly corresponds to TRBD2 (8 bases). The CDR3 is 15 amino acids. Trimming took 4 bases from V and 7 from J, leaving 20 bases between them. Germline assignment: CDR1 SGDLS and CDR2 YYNGEE. CDR3 sequence: CASSPRTGAGVTQYF. The CDR3 nucleotides read TGTGCCAGCAGCCCCCGGACAGGAGCGGGGGTGACCCAGTACTTC. Complete variable domain (other parts from reference TRBV9 and TRBJ2-5): DSGVTQTPKHLITATGQRVTLRCSPRSGDLSVYWYQQSLDQGLQFLIQYYNGEERAKGNILERFSAQQFPDLHSELNLSSLELGDSALYFCASSPRTGAGVTQYFGPGTRLLVL.

This chain uses TRBV6-4 with TRBJ1-2, with 10 positions matching TRBD1. J lost 4 bases, V lost 5 bases, and 7 bases had no gene match. This CDR3 is 15 amino acids long. The germline V gene encodes CDR1 MRHNA and CDR2 SNTAGT. For the CDR3, the DNA is TGTGCCAGCAGTAGGGAGTGGACAGGGGGCTATGGCTACACCTTC. Protein: CASSREWTGGYGYTF.

The gene calls are TRBV10-3 and TRBJ2-7; the D gene is possibly TRBD2 (6 bases). The CDR3 is 14 amino acids. CDR1 and CDR2 (germline): ENHRY, SYGVKD. Trimming pared 2 bases from V and 5 bases from J, leaving 13 bases between. Here the CDR3 reads CAISEAGGYDEQYF. For the CDR3, the DNA is TGTGCCATCAGTGAGGCAGGAGGGTACGACGAGCAGTACTTC.